This TCR beta chain derives from a study of spatial heterogeneity in lung cancer. Study-wide results and caveats: At resection, ubiquitous expanded tumor TCRs appeared in blood more than at follow-up.

The time point was: sample taken at primary tumor resection. Without sorting, whole RNA was sequenced from tumor, nontumor lung or frozen PBMC. Donors were about 70 untreated early-stage non-small cell lung cancer patients. V lost 9 bases and J lost 7; bases outside the gene matches: 22. Germline CDR1 MNHNY, CDR2 SVGAGI (reference sequence). The CDR3 is made up of 17 amino acids. A distinct unique molecular identifier was carried by each TCR cDNA molecule. One entry per CDR3 protein results from TCRdb running MiXCR on the 5' RACE reads. The sample has around 60,000 distinct CDR3 sequences; 7.5% to 9% are singletons. Details on this clonotype: The antigen is undetermined.

J is TRBJ2-3 and V is TRBV6-6, with TRBD2 identical over 7 bases. The source is a female donor with early-stage non-small cell lung cancer. Material: PBMCs, obtained at surgery. The CDR3 DNA is TGTGCCAGACCTAACGACACAAGCGGGGCCCTCGGTAATACGCAGTATTTT. Translating it yields CARPNDTSGALGNTQYF.